Following are 22 T cell receptor beta chains from one sample sequenced in a study of post-analysis software for immune sequencing data. Study outcomes and limitations: With TRBV5-6, TRBV5-1 and TRBV20-1 included, about five TRBV segments were more frequent in patients than in controls.

Included in the TCR beta cDNA libraries were unique molecular identifiers. Each CDR3 protein is one row after TCRdb ran MiXCR on the PCR reads. The profile shows 400,000 to 500,000 distinct CDR3 sequences, about 39% of them singletons. These receptors have no identified antigens. The sequencing input was blood. The source is a girl aged 2-10 years with multiple sclerosis.

The chain combines TRBV11-2 with TRBJ2-7, with 11 bases matching TRBD2. The CDR3 runs 15 residues. Germline lookup yields CDR1 SGHAT and CDR2 FQNNGV. Losses at the gene ends were 4 bases for V and 7 bases for J; bases not matched to a gene: 9. The CDR3 sequence: CASSSGLAGPLEQYF. CDR3 sequence (DNA): TGTGCCAGCAGCTCCGGACTAGCGGGCCCTCTGGAGCAGTACTTC. The full variable domain, with the rest looked up from reference TRBV11-2 and TRBJ2-7, is EAGVAQSPRYKIIEKRQSVAFWCNPISGHATLYWYQQILGQGPKLLIQFQNNGVVDDSQLPKDRFSAERLKGVDSTLKIQPAKLEDSAVYLCASSSGLAGPLEQYFGPGTRLTVT.

CDR3 DNA: TGCGCCAGCAGCCCAAGGAGGACAGCCGGCAATGGCTACACCTTC. As protein: CASSPRRTAGNGYTF. The chain recombines TRBV4-1 with TRBJ1-2; TRBD1 is a possible D gene (6 bases). V was trimmed by 4 bases and J by 6 bases, leaving 18 bases between them. Germline V CDR1 and CDR2: MGHRA, YSYEKL. This CDR3 has 15 amino acids.

This clonotype was seen a few times. J is TRBJ1-1 and V is TRBV2; D might be TRBD1 (6 bases). The germline V gene encodes CDR1 SNHLY and CDR2 FYNNEI. This CDR3 has 12 residues. V dropped 7 bases and J dropped 4 bases, with 10 bases sitting between them. CDR3 in DNA: TGTGCCAGCACCCTGGACAGCACTGAAGCTTTCTTT. This codes for CASTLDSTEAFF.

This chain uses TRBV3-1 with TRBJ2-5; no reliable D call. CDR3 size: 14 residues. Germline CDR1 is LGHDT and CDR2 is YNNKEL (reference sequence). V lost 2 bases and J lost 1, with 8 bases in between. The CDR3 sequence: CASSQWSLQETQYF. The CDR3 DNA reads TGTGCCAGCAGCCAATGGTCTCTCCAAGAGACCCAGTACTTC.

The chain is built from TRBV10-3 and TRBJ2-4; D is tentatively TRBD1 or TRBD2 (6 bases each). The CDR3 is 15 residues long. Deletions cut 2 bases from V and 8 bases from J, with 16 bases between. Germline V CDR1 and CDR2: ENHRY, SYGVKD. The CDR3 sequence is CAISEPKGGGDIQYF. The CDR3, as DNA: TGTGCCATCAGTGAGCCGAAGGGGGGCGGGGACATTCAGTACTTC.

This chain connects TRBV7-9 to TRBJ2-1; 9 bases line up with TRBD2. The better agreement between TRBJ2-7 and the DNA end casts doubt on the J call. The CDR3 is made up of 16 amino acids. CDR1 and CDR2 from the germline V gene are SEHNR and FQNEAQ (reference sequence). The CDR3 sequence: CASSFPLGGRGGEQYF. In DNA, the CDR3 is TGTGCCAGCAGCTTCCCTCTGGGCGGGAGGGGCGGCGAGCAGTACTTC.

The chain is built from TRBV12-3 or TRBV12-4 and TRBJ2-2; 8 bases are a match to TRBD2. Trimming removed 3 bases from V and 6 bases from J; junction bases left unmatched: 3. The CDR3 has 14 residues. The CDR3 region is CASSFGREAGELFF. DNA of the CDR3: TGTGCCAGCAGTTTTGGGCGGGAGGCCGGGGAGCTGTTTTTT.

CDR3 sequence (DNA): TGCGCCAGCAGTCTATCCGGGGGATTAAATGAAAAACTGTTTTTT. Translation gives CASSLSGGLNEKLFF. This chain links TRBV5-1 with TRBJ1-4; D may be TRBD1 (5 bases). Trimming stripped 5 bases from V and 5 bases from J, with 16 bases between. There are 15 residues in the CDR3. CDR1 is SGHRS, CDR2 YFSETQ, per germline.

This chain uses TRBV11-2 with TRBJ1-1; D gene ambiguous. Germline CDR1 and CDR2: SGHAT and FQNNGV. The CDR3 totals 15 residues. The V end was cut by 7 bases, the J end by 5 bases, with 20 bases between. DNA for the CDR3: TGTGCCAGCAAAATAAGGGCCGGGCCCTCTACTGAAGCTTTCTTT. This encodes CASKIRAGPSTEAFF.

In its sample, this clonotype was seen a few times. The chain couples TRBV29-1 to TRBJ2-5, with TRBD1 matching over 7 bases. Germline V gene lookup returns CDR1 SQVTM and CDR2 ANQGSEA. This CDR3 is 15 amino acids long. The trim removed 4 bases at V and 2 bases at J, leaving 10 bases unmatched. The CDR3 is CSVGGPGQVQETQYF. The DNA for the CDR3 is TGCAGCGTTGGAGGGCCTGGACAGGTTCAAGAGACCCAGTACTTC.

This clonotype was detected a few times. V gene TRBV12-3 or TRBV12-4 combines with J gene TRBJ2-1; D remains unclear. The V end was cut by 6 bases, the J end by 6 bases, with 9 bases between. The CDR3 runs to 12 residues. DNA of the CDR3: TGTGCCAGCAGAGAGCTACTCAATGAGCAGTTCTTC. Its protein is CASRELLNEQFF.

This clonotype has more than one count but fewer than ten. The chain has TRBV20-1 and TRBJ2-3; 8 bases line up with TRBD2. V shed 6 bases, J shed 0 bases, and the junction held 8 bases outside the gene matches. This CDR3 is built from 15 residues. CDR1 DFQATT and CDR2 SNEGSKA come from the germline V gene (reference sequence). The CDR3 bases are TGCAGTGCCCCCTCTAGCGGGTCAAGCACAGATACGCAGTATTTT. Amino acid sequence: CSAPSSGSSTDTQYF.

The gene calls are TRBV27 and TRBJ2-1; 12 bases match TRBD2. The CDR3 has 17 amino acids. The V and J ends lost 2 bases and 5 bases, in that order; junction bases with no gene match: 7. The V gene's germline CDR1 is MNHEY and CDR2 SMNVEV (reference sequence). CDR3 protein: CASSLPKLAGGHNEQFF. The CDR3 nucleotides read TGTGCCAGCAGTTTACCGAAACTAGCGGGAGGACACAATGAGCAGTTCTTC.

The V call is TRBV6-2 or TRBV6-3, the J call TRBJ2-7; D is undetermined. Germline V gene sequence: CDR1 MNHEY, CDR2 SVGEGT. V was cut by 0 bases and J by 9 bases, with 18 bases left in between. The CDR3 runs 15 residues. In nucleotides, the CDR3 is TGTGCCAGCAGTTACTCCCACTGGACGATTAGTCGGCAGTACTTC. Its protein is CASSYSHWTISRQYF.

Comments on this clonotype: The junction departs from germline at one end; a sequencing error may be responsible. The chain uses TRBV12-3 or TRBV12-4 and TRBJ1-2; 9 positions match TRBD1. CDR3 size: 14 residues. The CDR3 loop reads CASRSTGGRSGHTF. The DNA of the CDR3 is TGTGCCAGCAGATCAACAGGGGGCAGAAGTGGCCACACCTTC.

This sequence joins TRBV4-1 and TRBJ2-5; 8 positions agree with TRBD1. In germline, CDR1 is MGHRA, CDR2 YSYEKL. The CDR3 has 13 residues. Losses at the gene ends were 4 bases for V and 4 bases for J; bases not matched to a gene: 2. The CDR3 sequence is CASSPTGGETQYF. CDR3 bases: TGCGCCAGCAGCCCAACAGGGGGAGAGACCCAGTACTTC.

The chain has TRBV7-6 and TRBJ2-5, with 8 positions matching TRBD2. Germline V gene sequence: CDR1 SGHVS, CDR2 FNYEAQ. The V segment lost 1 base and the J segment 5 bases; nucleotides outside the gene matches: 3. The CDR3 runs 14 residues. The CDR3, as DNA: TGTGCCAGCAGCTTAGAGGGACTAGACGAGACCCAGTACTTC. Its protein is CASSLEGLDETQYF.

This clonotype was seen only a few times. This rearrangement joins TRBV15 to TRBJ2-7; maybe TRBD2 (6 bases). The germline V gene has CDR1 LNHNV and CDR2 YYDKDF (reference sequence). V lost 6 bases to trimming and J lost 1 base, with 13 bases between them. The CDR3 contains 14 residues. CDR3 sequence reads: CATRRGVRSYEQYF. CDR3 sequence (DNA): TGTGCCACCAGGCGGGGCGTGAGGTCCTACGAGCAGTACTTC.

This clonotype has at least ten counts. The CDR3 loop is CASSLSGGEYEQYF. The DNA of the CDR3 is TGTGCCAGCAGTCTCAGCGGAGGGGAGTACGAGCAGTACTTC. J is TRBJ2-7 and V is TRBV12-3 or TRBV12-4; the D gene is possibly TRBD2 (6 bases). The CDR3 totals 14 residues. V was cut by 5 bases and J by 4 bases, with 15 bases left in between.

This clonotype was observed a handful of times. The gene calls are TRBV6-1 and TRBJ2-1, with D tentatively TRBD1 or TRBD2 (5 bases each). With 7 bases removed from V and 0 bases from J, the gap between germline ends came to 13 bases. This CDR3 has 15 residues. CDR1 MNHNS and CDR2 SASEGT come from the germline V gene. CDR3 sequence (DNA): TGTGCCAGCATCGGTTCAGGGAGCTCCTACAATGAGCAGTTCTTC. Translation gives CASIGSGSSYNEQFF.

This clonotype was counted only a few times. The CDR3 region has the DNA TGTGCCAGCAGTTTAGCCGGGACAGGTTTTAATGAGCAGTTCTTC. Its translation: CASSLAGTGFNEQFF. The chain has TRBV27 and TRBJ2-1, with 8 bases lining up with TRBD1. V lost 2 bases and J lost 7; bases outside the gene matches: 7. Germline V gene sequence: CDR1 MNHEY, CDR2 SMNVEV (reference sequence). The CDR3 sequence is 15 residues long.

This clonotype has a handful of counts. This chain's CDR3 is CATSIEGGYGYTF. The CDR3 nucleotides read TGTGCCACCAGCATCGAGGGCGGCTATGGCTACACCTTC. The gene calls are TRBV15 and TRBJ1-2, with no clear D. This CDR3 region has 13 residues. The V end was cut by 4 bases, the J end by 4 bases, with 10 bases between. Germline V lookup: CDR1 LNHNV, CDR2 YYDKDF (reference sequence).